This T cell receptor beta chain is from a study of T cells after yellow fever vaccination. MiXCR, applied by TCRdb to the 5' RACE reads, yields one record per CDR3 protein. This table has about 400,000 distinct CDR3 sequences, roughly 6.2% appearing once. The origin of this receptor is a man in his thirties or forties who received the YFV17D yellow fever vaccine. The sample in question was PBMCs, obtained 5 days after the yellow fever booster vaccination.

CDR3 protein: CASSSTGAGGSSYNEQFF. The CDR3 DNA is TGTGCCAGCAGCTCCACCGGAGCGGGAGGCAGCTCCTACAATGAGCAGTTCTTC. The chain has TRBV11-2 and TRBJ2-1; 9 bases align to TRBD2. Germline CDR1 SGHAT, CDR2 FQNNGV. V shed 4 bases, J shed 0 bases, and the junction held 10 bases outside the gene matches. CDR3 length: 18 residues.